The sequence of this TCR beta chain was determined in a study of T cell clones after liver transplantation. Overall study context: Third-party-reactive TCRbeta sequences from pre-transplant mixed lymphocyte reactions served as antigen-independent comparators. Study-level findings and limits: Small, mixed patient groups and varying post-transplant times limit these conclusions. Donor-reactive sequences fell more than third party-reactive ones, suggesting partial deletion.

The data were produced by immunoSEQ multiplex PCR, yet TCRdb's version contains in-frame clones alone and is incomplete. Here the sample spans 80,000 or so clones, roughly 85% being singletons. The germline CDR1 and CDR2 sequences are WNHNN and SYGVQD (reference sequence). The CDR3 totals 16 residues. V was shortened by 4 bases and J by 3 bases, with 18 bases between the two germline ends. For this clone: Its specificity is unknown.

Sequenced material: CD4+ T cells from blood, taken 45 to 46 months after liver transplant. The TCR originated in a human patient who received a liver transplant. Some T cells may have come from the graft donor. This chain links TRBV10-1 with TRBJ2-5; possibly TRBD1 for D (7 bases). CDR3 DNA sequence: TGCGCCAGCAGTGGGCTTGACAGGGACTTAAAAGAGACCCAGTACTTC. Amino acids: CASSGLDRDLKETQYF.